Listed below are T cell receptor beta chains from one sample, sequenced in a study of blood T cell repertoires in COVID-19. Some clones are missing from TCRdb's copy, which holds only in-frame ones; the method was immunoSEQ multiplex PCR. The table lists about 210,000 clones, around 88% of them singletons, with 2% to 2.5% in the top ten. Sequencing was done on a sample of PBMCs or T cells enriched from blood (not recorded which). Every receptor here comes from a woman in her thirties or forties with acute COVID-19. The CDR3 runs from the conserved cysteine through the conserved F or W. A D gene is named only where the DNA matches it firmly. Clone sizes are given selectively: once, few, many, or a class where the clone is expanded.

d_gene	v_gene	j_gene	abundance	CDR3aa	CDR3nt
TRBD2	TRBV14	TRBJ2-1	.	CASSQDLAGGHNEQFF	TGTGCCAGCAGCCAAGACTTAGCGGGGGGACACAATGAGCAGTTCTTC
TRBD2	TRBV6-5	TRBJ2-1	.	CASSYGLALYDEQFF	TGTGCCAGCAGTTACGGACTAGCGCTTTACGATGAGCAGTTCTTC
TRBD1	TRBV19	TRBJ1-2	.	CASSSQGADYGYTF	TGTGCCAGTAGTTCTCAGGGGGCGGACTATGGCTACACCTTC
.	TRBV19	TRBJ2-1	.	CASTRYNEQFF	TGTGCCAGTACCCGCTACAATGAGCAGTTCTTC
.	TRBV18	TRBJ2-5	.	CASSATRMETQYF	TGTGCCAGCTCAGCGACTAGAATGGAGACCCAGTACTTC
TRBD2	TRBV11-2	TRBJ2-7	.	CASPPGGSSYEQYF	TGTGCCAGCCCGCCCGGGGGGAGCTCCTACGAGCAGTACTTC
.	TRBV5-6	TRBJ1-3	once	CASSLGGQPGNTIYF	TGTGCCAGCAGCTTGGGGGGGCAACCTGGAAACACCATATATTTT
.	TRBV19	TRBJ2-3	.	CASSPTGMTSTDTQYF	TGTGCCAGTAGTCCGACAGGTATGACTAGCACAGATACGCAGTATTTT
TRBD2	TRBV11-3	TRBJ2-1	.	CASSHSRTSSGHSSYNEQFF	TGTGCCAGCAGCCACTCAAGAACGTCTAGCGGGCATAGCTCCTACAATGAGCAGTTCTTC
TRBD1	TRBV4-1	TRBJ2-5	.	CASTQTGQPRETQYF	TGCGCCAGCACCCAAACGGGACAGCCAAGAGAGACCCAGTACTTC
TRBD2	TRBV20-1	TRBJ2-1	.	CSAGAGDEQFF	TGCAGTGCCGGAGCGGGGGATGAGCAGTTCTTC
TRBD1	TRBV6-5	TRBJ1-1	few	CASRWTGASTEAFF	TGTGCCAGCAGATGGACAGGGGCGAGCACTGAAGCTTTCTTT
.	TRBV6-1	TRBJ1-2	.	CASSATRWGGSDYGYTF	TGTGCCAGCAGTGCCACCCGCTGGGGGGGAAGTGACTATGGCTACACCTTC
.	TRBV19	TRBJ1-5	.	CASSRGSQPQHF	TGTGCCAGTAGTCGGGGGAGTCAGCCCCAGCATTTT
TRBD2	TRBV9	TRBJ2-7	.	CASSLSGTSAYEQYF	TGTGCCAGCAGCTTATCCGGGACTAGTGCCTACGAGCAGTACTTC
.	TRBV6-4	TRBJ2-3	few	CASSDDPGGTDTQYF	TGTGCCAGCAGTGACGACCCGGGGGGCACAGATACGCAGTATTTT
.	TRBV5-1	TRBJ1-1	.	CASSPVGGANTEAFF	TGCGCCAGCAGCCCCGTTGGGGGGGCGAACACTGAAGCTTTCTTT
TRBD1	TRBV27	TRBJ2-7	few	CASSKWTGDEQYF	TGTGCCAGCAGTAAATGGACAGGGGACGAGCAGTACTTC
TRBD2	TRBV24-1	TRBJ2-1	.	CATSTSGSLNEQFF	TGTGCCACCAGTACTAGCGGGAGTTTGAATGAGCAGTTCTTC
.	TRBV18	TRBJ1-4	.	CASSPPGRAGEKLFF	TGTGCCAGCTCACCACCGGGAAGGGCGGGTGAAAAACTGTTTTTT
TRBD1	TRBV7-2	TRBJ1-3	.	CASSPTGWGNTIYF	TGTGCCAGCAGCCCGACAGGGTGGGGAAACACCATATATTTT
.	TRBV5-1	TRBJ1-2	.	CASSSDRRRTKGYTF	TGCGCCAGCAGCTCTGACAGACGGCGCACCAAGGGCTACACCTTC